Listed below are T cell receptor beta chains from one sample, sequenced in a study of T cell changes during pregnancy in multiple sclerosis. Produced via immunoSEQ multiplex PCR; TCRdb's table is partial and in-frame only. Of about 80,000 clones listed, around 90% are singletons. The sample in question was CD4+ T cells from peripheral blood mononuclear cells, obtained before pregnancy. Every receptor here comes from a female donor with multiple sclerosis, enrolled in a pregnancy study. CDR3s include the opening cysteine and the closing phenylalanine or tryptophan. The D gene is left open where the match is weak. Only part of the rows carry a size: once, few, many, or a class if the clone is expanded.

V gene	clone size	J gene	D gene	CDR3 protein	CDR3 DNA
TRBV7-6	once	TRBJ1-1	TRBD1	CASSGGTDTEAFF	TGTGCCAGCAGCGGAGGGACAGACACTGAAGCTTTCTTT
TRBV27	.	TRBJ1-5	.	CASSLQGSRNQPQHF	TGTGCCAGCAGTTTACAGGGGAGTAGGAATCAGCCCCAGCATTTT
TRBV5-1	.	TRBJ1-1	.	CASSLSPGGMNTEAFF	TGCGCCAGCAGCTTGAGTCCGGGGGGCATGAACACTGAAGCTTTCTTT
TRBV7-9	.	TRBJ2-3	.	CASSYRGTDTQYF	TGTGCCAGCAGCTACAGGGGCACAGATACGCAGTATTTT
TRBV6-5	.	TRBJ1-1	.	CASSYRRQMNTEAFF	TGTGCCAGCAGTTACCGGCGGCAGATGAACACTGAAGCTTTCTTT
TRBV6-4	few	TRBJ1-3	.	CASSDQEYSGNTIYF	TGTGCCAGCAGTGACCAGGAATACTCTGGAAACACCATATATTTT
TRBV27	.	TRBJ1-3	.	CASGRSDRLLGNTIYF	TGTGCCAGCGGGAGATCAGACCGTTTACTGGGAAACACCATATATTTT
TRBV5-6	.	TRBJ2-7	.	CAISRQGLYEQYF	TGTGCCATCTCGCGACAGGGACTCTACGAGCAGTACTTC
TRBV28	.	TRBJ2-3	.	CASSLFGGTSTDTQYF	TGTGCCAGCAGTTTATTCGGGGGAACTAGCACAGATACGCAGTATTTT
TRBV5-6	.	TRBJ1-5	.	CASSWGQNQPQHF	TGTGCCAGCAGCTGGGGGCAAAATCAGCCCCAGCATTTT
TRBV10-2	once	TRBJ2-5	.	CASSEPETQYF	TGCGCCAGCAGTGAGCCGGAGACCCAGTACTTC
TRBV7-9	once	TRBJ1-2	TRBD1	CASSQHRDRDPFYGYTF	TGTGCCAGCAGCCAGCACCGGGACAGGGACCCGTTCTATGGCTACACCTTC
TRBV19	.	TRBJ2-5	.	CASSIEQTGLQETQYF	TGTGCCAGTAGTATAGAACAGACAGGTCTACAAGAGACCCAGTACTTC
TRBV18	.	TRBJ2-3	.	CASSSPFTSTDTQYF	TGTGCCAGCTCATCCCCCTTCACTAGCACAGATACGCAGTATTTT
TRBV29-1	few	TRBJ2-7	TRBD1	CSVALGQAEQYF	TGCAGCGTTGCACTCGGACAGGCTGAGCAGTACTTC
TRBV30	few	TRBJ1-1	TRBD1	CAWGVGDSVTSEAFF	TGTGCCTGGGGGGTTGGGGACAGCGTCACGAGTGAAGCTTTCTTT
TRBV25-1	once	TRBJ1-3	TRBD1	CASRDDRAAGNTIYF	TGTGCCAGCAGGGATGACAGGGCTGCCGGAAACACCATATATTTT
TRBV5-4	.	TRBJ1-2	TRBD1	CASRQGSDYGYTF	TGTGCCAGCAGACAGGGGAGTGACTATGGCTACACCTTC
TRBV5-1	.	TRBJ2-7	TRBD2	CASSPGLAGLYEQYF	TGCGCCAGCAGCCCGGGACTAGCGGGCCTCTACGAGCAGTACTTC
TRBV7-3	.	TRBJ2-1	.	CASSLGTLGNEQFF	TGTGCCAGCAGCTTAGGCACTCTAGGAAATGAGCAGTTCTTC
TRBV30	.	TRBJ2-6	.	CAWKTGSGANVLTF	TGTGCCTGGAAAACAGGGTCTGGGGCCAACGTCCTGACTTTC
TRBV18	.	TRBJ1-2	.	CASSPPDRLYYGYTF	TGTGCCAGCTCACCACCGGACAGACTCTACTATGGCTACACCTTC
TRBV7-9	.	TRBJ2-5	.	CASSLARGREQTQYF	TGTGCCAGCAGCTTAGCGAGAGGGCGGGAACAGACCCAGTACTTC
TRBV28	.	TRBJ2-2	.	CASTEGQTNTGELFF	TGTGCCAGCACAGAAGGACAGACTAACACCGGGGAGCTGTTTTTT
TRBV7-7	.	TRBJ2-1	TRBD2	CASSPSSGGGYEQFF	TGTGCCAGCAGCCCCTCTAGCGGGGGGGGCTATGAGCAGTTCTTC
TRBV15	.	TRBJ1-1	TRBD1	CATSRPDRGRSKYTEAFF	TGTGCCACCAGCAGACCAGACAGGGGGCGTTCGAAGTACACTGAAGCTTTCTTT
TRBV29-1	.	TRBJ2-2	TRBD2	CSVEPGGGANTGELFF	TGCAGCGTTGAACCGGGCGGGGGGGCCAACACCGGGGAGCTGTTTTTT